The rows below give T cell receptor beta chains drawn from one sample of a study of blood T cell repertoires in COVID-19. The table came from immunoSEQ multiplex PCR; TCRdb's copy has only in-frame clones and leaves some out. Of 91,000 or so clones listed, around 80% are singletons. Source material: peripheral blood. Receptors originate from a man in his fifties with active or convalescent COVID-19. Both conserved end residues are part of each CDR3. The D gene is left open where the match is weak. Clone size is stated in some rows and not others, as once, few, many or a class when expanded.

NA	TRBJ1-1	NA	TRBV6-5	CASSYSQGWEAFF	TGTGCCAGCAGTTACTCGCAGGGGTGGGAAGCTTTCTTT
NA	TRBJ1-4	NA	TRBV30	CAWGSPASNEKLFF	TGTGCCTGGGGCTCCCCTGCGTCTAATGAAAAACTGTTTTTT
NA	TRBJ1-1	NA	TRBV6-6	CASSYGEVNTEAFF	TGTGCCAGCAGTTACGGAGAAGTGAACACTGAAGCTTTCTTT
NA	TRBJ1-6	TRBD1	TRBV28	CASGRQGVYNSPLHF	TGTGCCAGCGGAAGACAGGGGGTATATAATTCACCCCTCCACTTT
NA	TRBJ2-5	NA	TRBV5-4	CASSRKGEETQYF	TGTGCCAGCAGCAGGAAGGGAGAGGAGACCCAGTACTTC
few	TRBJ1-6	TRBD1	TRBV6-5	CASSYVGQGWGSPLHF	TGTGCCAGCAGTTACGTAGGACAGGGATGGGGTTCACCCCTCCACTTT
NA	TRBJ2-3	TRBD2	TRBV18	CASSPRAGETTDTQYF	TGTGCCAGCTCACCCCGAGCGGGGGAAACTACAGATACGCAGTATTTT
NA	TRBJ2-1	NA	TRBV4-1	CASSQDMEGEEQFF	TGCGCCAGCAGCCAAGATATGGAAGGGGAAGAGCAGTTCTTC
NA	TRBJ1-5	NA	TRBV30	CAWSSRWGEQPQHF	TGTGCCTGGAGTTCCCGGTGGGGGGAGCAGCCCCAGCATTTT
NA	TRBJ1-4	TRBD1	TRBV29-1	CSAVDRGDEKLFF	TGCAGCGCTGTAGACAGGGGAGATGAAAAACTGTTTTTT
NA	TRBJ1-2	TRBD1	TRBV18	CASSPPGTGNGYTF	TGTGCCAGCTCACCACCCGGGACAGGAAATGGCTACACCTTC
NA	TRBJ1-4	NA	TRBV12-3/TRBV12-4	CASSREANEKLFF	TGTGCCAGCAGCCGGGAAGCTAATGAAAAACTGTTTTTT
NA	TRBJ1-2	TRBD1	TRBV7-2	CASSPPGTGVDYTF	TGTGCCAGCAGCCCACCCGGGACAGGAGTCGACTACACCTTC
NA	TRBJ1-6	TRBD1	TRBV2	CASSRDRKNSPLHF	TGTGCCAGCAGTAGGGACAGAAAGAACTCACCCCTCCACTTT
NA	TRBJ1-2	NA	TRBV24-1	CATSDPRGGVDYGYTF	TGTGCCACCAGTGACCCCCGGGGGGGGGTCGACTATGGCTACACCTTC
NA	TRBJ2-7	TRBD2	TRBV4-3	CASSQVAGGSSYEQYF	TGCGCCAGCAGCCAAGTAGCGGGGGGGAGCTCCTACGAGCAGTACTTC
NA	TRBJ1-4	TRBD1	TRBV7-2	CASSSGTVNEKLFF	TGTGCCAGCAGTTCCGGGACAGTTAATGAAAAACTGTTTTTT
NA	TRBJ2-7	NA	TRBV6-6	CASSYLGAYEQYF	TGTGCCAGCAGTTATTTAGGGGCCTACGAGCAGTACTTC
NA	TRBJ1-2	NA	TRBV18	CASSQQGLDGYTF	TGTGCCAGCTCACAACAGGGCCTCGATGGCTACACCTTC
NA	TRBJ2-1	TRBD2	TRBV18	CASSPRSLAGYLSYNEQFF	TGTGCCAGCTCACCCCGTTCGTTAGCGGGGTACCTGTCCTACAATGAGCAGTTCTTC
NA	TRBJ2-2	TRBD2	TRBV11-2	CASSLIAGDTGELFF	TGTGCCAGCAGCCTAATAGCGGGGGACACCGGGGAGCTGTTTTTT
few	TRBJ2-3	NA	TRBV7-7	CASSPNGASTDTQYF	TGTGCCAGCAGCCCCAATGGGGCGAGCACAGATACGCAGTATTTT
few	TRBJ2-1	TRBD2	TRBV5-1	CASRDASGGSYNEQFF	TGCGCCAGCAGGGACGCTAGCGGGGGCTCCTACAATGAGCAGTTCTTC
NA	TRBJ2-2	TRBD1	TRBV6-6	CASTQPGTGGTGELFF	TGTGCCAGCACTCAACCGGGGACAGGGGGGACCGGGGAGCTGTTTTTT
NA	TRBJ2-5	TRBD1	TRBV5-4	CASSLVRTGEETQYF	TGTGCCAGCAGCTTGGTCCGGACAGGGGAAGAGACCCAGTACTTC
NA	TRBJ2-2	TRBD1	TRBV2	CAGREQGAPGELFF	TGTGCCGGACGTGAACAGGGGGCTCCCGGGGAGCTGTTTTTT
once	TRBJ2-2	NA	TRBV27	CASSLFGTSNTGELFF	TGTGCCAGCAGTTTATTTGGGACTTCAAACACCGGGGAGCTGTTTTTT
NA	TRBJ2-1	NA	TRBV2	CASRGGRRNEQFF	TGTGCCAGCAGGGGGGGACGACGAAATGAGCAGTTCTTC
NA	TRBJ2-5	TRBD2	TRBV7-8	CASSFKRGLQETQYF	TGTGCCAGCAGCTTTAAGCGGGGGCTCCAAGAGACCCAGTACTTC
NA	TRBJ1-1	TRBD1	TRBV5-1	CASSANEGAYTEAFF	TGCGCCAGCAGCGCCAACGAGGGGGCCTACACTGAAGCTTTCTTT
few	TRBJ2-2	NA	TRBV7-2	CASSLGLVPGELFF	TGTGCCAGCAGCTTAGGACTAGTACCCGGGGAGCTGTTTTTT
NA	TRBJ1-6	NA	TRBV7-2	CASSPLLSSYNSPLHF	TGTGCCAGCAGCCCCCTTCTGAGCTCCTATAATTCACCCCTCCACTTT
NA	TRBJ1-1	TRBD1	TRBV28	CASSNRGSMNTEAFF	TGTGCCAGCAGCAACAGGGGGAGCATGAACACTGAAGCTTTCTTT
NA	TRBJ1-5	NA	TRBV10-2	CASSEGGDWHYSNQPQHF	TGCGCCAGCAGTGAGGGAGGAGACTGGCATTATAGCAATCAGCCCCAGCATTTT
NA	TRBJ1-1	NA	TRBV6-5	CASSYSLQNRNTEAFF	TGTGCCAGCAGTTACTCTCTCCAAAATAGGAACACTGAAGCTTTCTTT
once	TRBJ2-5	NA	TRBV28	CASSSRWTQYF	TGTGCCAGCAGTTCCCGGTGGACCCAGTACTTC
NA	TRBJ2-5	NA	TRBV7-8	CASSLGQQETQYF	TGTGCCAGCAGCTTAGGACAGCAAGAGACCCAGTACTTC
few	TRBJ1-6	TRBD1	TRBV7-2	CASGRTGSGRSTYNSPLHF	TGTGCCAGCGGCCGGACAGGGAGCGGAAGGTCCACCTATAATTCACCCCTCCACTTT
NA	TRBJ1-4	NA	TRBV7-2	CASSSRPRDGNEKLFF	TGTGCCAGCAGCTCCAGGCCGAGGGATGGAAATGAAAAACTGTTTTTT
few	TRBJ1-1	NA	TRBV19	CASSTTVITEAFF	TGTGCCAGTAGTACGACAGTGATCACTGAAGCTTTCTTT
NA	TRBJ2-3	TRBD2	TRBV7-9	CASSFGGGGGASTDTQYF	TGTGCCAGCAGCTTCGGGGGCGGCGGGGGGGCCTCCACAGATACGCAGTATTTT
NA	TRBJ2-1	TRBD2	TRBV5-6	CASSPWEGKNEQFF	TGTGCCAGCAGCCCCTGGGAGGGTAAGAATGAGCAGTTCTTC
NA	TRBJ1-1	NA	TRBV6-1	CASREAGSSDTEAFF	TGTGCCAGCAGGGAAGCAGGGAGTAGCGACACTGAAGCTTTCTTT
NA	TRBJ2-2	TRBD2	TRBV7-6	CASSSRGLAQNTGELFF	TGTGCCAGCAGCAGCCGGGGACTAGCCCAGAACACCGGGGAGCTGTTTTTT
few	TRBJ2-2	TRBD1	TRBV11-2	CASSWGTGIPGELFF	TGTGCCAGCAGCTGGGGGACAGGGATTCCCGGGGAGCTGTTTTTT
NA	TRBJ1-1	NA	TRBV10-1	CASAPQGNTEAFF	TGCGCCAGCGCCCCTCAGGGGAACACTGAAGCTTTCTTT
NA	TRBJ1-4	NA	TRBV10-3	CAISESGGSNEKLFF	TGTGCCATCAGTGAGTCCGGGGGGTCTAATGAAAAACTGTTTTTT
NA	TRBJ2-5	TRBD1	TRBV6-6	CASSFPHGQGGETQYF	TGTGCCAGCAGTTTCCCCCATGGACAGGGGGGAGAGACCCAGTACTTC
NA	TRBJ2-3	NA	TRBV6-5	CASSPRDRTTDTQYF	TGTGCCAGCAGTCCGCGGGACAGAACTACAGATACGCAGTATTTT
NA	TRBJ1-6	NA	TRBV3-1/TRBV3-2	CASSLRGNSPLHF	TGTGCCAGCAGCCTAAGGGGTAATTCACCCCTCCACTTT
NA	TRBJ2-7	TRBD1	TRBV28	CASSFRYLRDRDSYEQYF	TGTGCCAGCAGTTTCAGATACCTCCGGGACAGGGATTCCTACGAGCAGTACTTC
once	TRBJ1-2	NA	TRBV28	CASLFELGQKYTF	TGTGCCAGCCTTTTCGAACTGGGGCAAAAATACACCTTC
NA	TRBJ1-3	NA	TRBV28	CASSFIGSGGNTIYF	TGTGCCAGCAGTTTTATAGGGTCAGGGGGAAACACCATATATTTT
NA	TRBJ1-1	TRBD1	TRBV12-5	CASGLQGKGTEAFF	TGTGCTAGTGGTTTACAGGGGAAGGGGACTGAAGCTTTCTTT
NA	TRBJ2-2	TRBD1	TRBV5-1	CASSATGGTGELFF	TGCGCCAGCAGCGCTACAGGGGGCACCGGGGAGCTGTTTTTT
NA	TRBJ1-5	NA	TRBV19	CASSGAGGQPQHF	TGTGCCAGTAGCGGGGCGGGAGGACAGCCCCAGCATTTT
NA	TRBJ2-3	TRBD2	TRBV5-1	CASSLDSGESTDTQYF	TGCGCCAGCAGCCTAGATAGCGGGGAGAGCACAGATACGCAGTATTTT
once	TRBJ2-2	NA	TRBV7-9	CASSTLWAANTGELFF	TGTGCCAGCAGCACACTTTGGGCCGCGAACACCGGGGAGCTGTTTTTT
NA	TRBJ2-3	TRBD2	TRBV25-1	CASSRTASGGPNTDTQYF	TGTGCCAGCAGTCGCACGGCTAGCGGGGGTCCAAACACAGATACGCAGTATTTT
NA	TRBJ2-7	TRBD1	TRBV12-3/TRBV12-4	CASRGTGSSEQYF	TGTGCCAGCAGGGGGACAGGCAGCAGCGAGCAGTACTTC